This T cell receptor beta chain emerged from a study of T cells in women clearing cervical HPV infection. All donors had a single incident cervical HPV16 infection, not prevalent. The CDR3 has 15 residues. The V gene's germline CDR1 is KGHSH and CDR2 LQKENI. The V and J ends lost 4 bases and 2 bases, in that order; junction bases with no gene match: 8. Concerning this clone: The antigen remains undetermined. The read ends 3 residues shy of where the CDR3 ends; the end is completed using the germline J gene.

Whole-study results and caveats: TRBV6-7 relative abundance averaged approximately 0.11% in cases and 0.16% in controls. Timing of associations relative to infection is unclear; T-cell subsets were not isolated.

Profiling relied on immunoSEQ multiplex PCR, and the TCRdb table lists in-frame clones only, not all of them. The listing contains around 30,000 clones. The specimen sequenced was blood buffy coat. The rearrangement uses TRBV18 and TRBJ2-7, with 7 bases aligning to TRBD1. The clonotype originates from a woman aged 18-69 years with a cervical HPV16 infection that either progressed to CIN3+ or cleared (not recorded which). Partial CDR3 DNA: TGTGCCAGCTCACGGGGCCGGGACAGAACCTACGAG. Its translation is CASSRGRDRTYE. The full CDR3 protein is CASSRGRDRTYEQYF.